Included here is one TCR beta chain sequence, with context. This sample is drawn from a study of blood T cell repertoires in COVID-19. Overall study: Acute and convalescent COVID-19 samples came from the United States, Italy and Spain. The analysed material was cDNA or gDNA that came from T cells, B-cell-depleted T cells, or PBMCs.

In the source study's methods: Reference gene primer amplification gave nucleated cell count estimates. Clones were sequenced by immunoSEQ multiplex PCR, and TCRdb holds only the in-frame ones, with some missing. That table is the source of V, J and clone size, and D and trimming were worked out from the DNA. The sample records 290,000 or so clones, 70% to 90% being singletons. Trimming removed 5 bases at V and 5 bases at J, with 12 bases between. Looked up from germline, CDR1 is SGHAT and CDR2 is FQNNGV. The CDR3 contains 13 residues. The chain employs TRBV11-2 and TRBJ1-2, with a weak D call TRBD1 (5 bases). The sequenced sample was peripheral blood. The receptor's source is a man between 50 and 59 years old with active or convalescent COVID-19. The chain's CDR3 is CASSRRAPYGYTF. CDR3 DNA sequence: TGTGCCAGCAGCCGCAGGGCGCCATATGGCTACACCTTC.